The sequence of this TCR beta chain was determined in a study of PD-1 blockade in classical Hodgkin lymphoma. The method was immunoSEQ multiplex PCR; TCRdb's version includes in-frame clones alone and lacks a portion of them. The table shows about 23,000 clones, with approximately 74% occurring only once. With no exception, relapse followed autologous stem cell transplantation in all patients, and brentuximab vedotin exposure varied. The CDR3 loop spans 14 amino acids. After removal of 5 bases from V and 8 bases from J, the junction contained 11 bases not matched to a gene. Germline values: CDR1 MNHEY, CDR2 SVGAGI.

The chain has TRBV6-5 and TRBJ1-2, with TRBD1 matching over 7 bases. This TCR was sampled from a human donor with classical Hodgkin lymphoma. Sequenced material: peripheral blood mononuclear cells (PBMCs), taken at baseline. The CDR3 sequence is CASSSTGVYVGYTF. The DNA for the CDR3 is TGTGCCAGCAGTAGCACAGGGGTGTATGTGGGCTACACCTTC.